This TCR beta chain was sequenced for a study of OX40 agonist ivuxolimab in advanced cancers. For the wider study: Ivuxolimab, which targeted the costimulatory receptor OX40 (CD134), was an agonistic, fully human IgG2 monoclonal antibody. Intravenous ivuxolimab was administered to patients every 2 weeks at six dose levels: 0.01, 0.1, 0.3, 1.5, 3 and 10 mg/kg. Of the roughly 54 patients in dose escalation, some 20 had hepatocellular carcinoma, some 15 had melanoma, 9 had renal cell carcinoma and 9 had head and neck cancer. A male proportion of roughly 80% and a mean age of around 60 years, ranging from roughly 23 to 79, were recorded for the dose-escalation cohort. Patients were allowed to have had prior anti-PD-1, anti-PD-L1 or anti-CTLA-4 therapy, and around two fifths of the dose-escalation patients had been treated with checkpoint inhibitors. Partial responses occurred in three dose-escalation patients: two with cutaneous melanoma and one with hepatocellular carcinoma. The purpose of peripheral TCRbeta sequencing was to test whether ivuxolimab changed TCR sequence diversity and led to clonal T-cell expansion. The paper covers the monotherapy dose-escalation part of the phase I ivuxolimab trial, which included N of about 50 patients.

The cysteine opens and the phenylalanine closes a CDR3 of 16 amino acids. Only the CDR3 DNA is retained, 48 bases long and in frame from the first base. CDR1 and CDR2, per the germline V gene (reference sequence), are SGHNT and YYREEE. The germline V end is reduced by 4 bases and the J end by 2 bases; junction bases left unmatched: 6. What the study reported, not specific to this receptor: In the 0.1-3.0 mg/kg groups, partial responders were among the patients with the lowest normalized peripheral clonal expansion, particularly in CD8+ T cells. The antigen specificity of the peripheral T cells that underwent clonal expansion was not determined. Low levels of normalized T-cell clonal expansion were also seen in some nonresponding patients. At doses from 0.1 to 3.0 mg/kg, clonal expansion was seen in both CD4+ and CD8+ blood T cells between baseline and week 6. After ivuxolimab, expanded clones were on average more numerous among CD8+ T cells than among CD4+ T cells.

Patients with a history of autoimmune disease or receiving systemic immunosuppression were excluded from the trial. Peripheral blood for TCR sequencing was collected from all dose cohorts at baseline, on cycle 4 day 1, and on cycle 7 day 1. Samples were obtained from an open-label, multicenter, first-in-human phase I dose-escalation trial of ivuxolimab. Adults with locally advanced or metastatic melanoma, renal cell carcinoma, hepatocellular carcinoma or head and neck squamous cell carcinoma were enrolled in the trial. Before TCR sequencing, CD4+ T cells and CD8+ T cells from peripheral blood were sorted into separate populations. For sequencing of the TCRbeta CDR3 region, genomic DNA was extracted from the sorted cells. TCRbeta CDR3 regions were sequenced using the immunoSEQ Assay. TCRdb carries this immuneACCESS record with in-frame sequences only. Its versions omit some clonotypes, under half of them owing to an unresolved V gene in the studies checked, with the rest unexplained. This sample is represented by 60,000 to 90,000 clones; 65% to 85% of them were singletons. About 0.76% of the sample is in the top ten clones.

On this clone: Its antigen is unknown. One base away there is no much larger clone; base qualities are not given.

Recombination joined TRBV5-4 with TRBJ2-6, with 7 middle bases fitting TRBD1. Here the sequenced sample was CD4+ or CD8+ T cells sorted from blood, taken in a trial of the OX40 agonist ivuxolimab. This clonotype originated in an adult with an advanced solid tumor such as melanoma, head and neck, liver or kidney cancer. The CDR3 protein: CASSPGQVPGANVLTF. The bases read TGTGCCAGCAGCCCCGGACAGGTCCCTGGGGCCAACGTCCTGACTTTC.